Below are 5 T cell receptor beta chains sequenced from a single sample in a study of T cells after posttransplantation cyclophosphamide. Profiling relied on immunoSEQ multiplex PCR, and the TCRdb table lists in-frame clones only, not all of them. This table has 15,000 to 20,000 clones, about 77% appearing once. Busulfan-fludarabine conditioning, marrow transplant, and cyclophosphamide on days +3 and +4 were administered. The sequenced sample was CD8+ T cells sorted from PBMCs, obtained roughly 250 weeks after a stem cell transplant with posttransplant cyclophosphamide. The origin of the receptors is a female patient in her 40s who received an allogeneic stem cell transplant from a related donor, was CMV-positive, and had no GVHD. The graft donor may have given rise to some T cells.

J is TRBJ2-3 and V is TRBV6-1; possible D gene TRBD1, 6 bases. V shed 2 bases and J shed 2 bases, with 14 bases lying between them. Germline V CDR1 and CDR2: MNHNS, SASEGT. CDR3 length: 16 amino acids. CDR3 nucleotide sequence: TGTGCCAGCAGTGAAAGTTGGACAGAATACACAGATACGCAGTATTTT. Its translation: CASSESWTEYTDTQYF.

The V and J genes are TRBV11-2 and TRBJ1-2, with 9 bases aligning to TRBD1. CDR3 length equals 17 residues. CDR1 is SGHAT and CDR2 is FQNNGV in the germline V gene. V was pared by 4 bases and J by 4 bases, with 13 bases of the junction left unmatched. The CDR3, as DNA: TGTGCCAGCAGCTCCCCAAGCCCGACAGGGGGGATCTATGGCTACACCTTC. Its protein is CASSSPSPTGGIYGYTF.

CDR3 nucleotide sequence: TGTGCCACCAGCGGATCTGGACTAGCGGCTTACACCGGGGAGCTGTTTTTT. Translated, it gives CATSGSGLAAYTGELFF. V and J are TRBV15 and TRBJ2-2, with 10 positions matching TRBD2. The junction had 9 bases not matched to a gene; V was cut back by 5 bases and J by 3 bases. In germline, CDR1 is LNHNV, CDR2 YYDKDF (reference sequence). The CDR3 extends over 17 amino acids.

This clone has just one count. The V and J genes are TRBV10-3 and TRBJ2-3, with 11 bases matching TRBD2. This CDR3 is built from 15 residues. Germline values: CDR1 ENHRY, CDR2 SYGVKD. V was clipped by 6 bases and J by 6 bases; unmatched bases: 8. The CDR3 loop is CAIRNIAGGPDTQYF. CDR3 nucleotides: TGTGCCATCAGGAACATAGCGGGGGGGCCGGATACGCAGTATTTT.

V gene TRBV5-1 combines with J gene TRBJ1-4, with 9 nucleotides matching TRBD1. Germline CDR1 and CDR2: SGHRS and YFSETQ. The CDR3 is 16 amino acids. V shed 4 bases and J 3 bases; nucleotides not matched to a gene: 7. The CDR3 sequence: CASSGGQGRSNEKLFF. CDR3 coding DNA: TGCGCCAGCAGCGGTGGACAGGGGCGATCTAATGAAAAACTGTTTTTT.